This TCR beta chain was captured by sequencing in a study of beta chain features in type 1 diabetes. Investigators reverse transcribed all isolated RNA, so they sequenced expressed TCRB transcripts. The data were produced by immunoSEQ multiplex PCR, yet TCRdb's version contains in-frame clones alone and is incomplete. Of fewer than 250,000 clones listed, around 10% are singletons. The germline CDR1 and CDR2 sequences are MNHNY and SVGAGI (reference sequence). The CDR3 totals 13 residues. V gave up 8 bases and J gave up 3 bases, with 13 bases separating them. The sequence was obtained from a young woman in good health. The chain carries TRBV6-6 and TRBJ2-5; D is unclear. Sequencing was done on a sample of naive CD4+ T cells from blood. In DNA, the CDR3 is TGTGCCAGCCGGGTCTCGGGTAAAGAGACCCAGTACTTC. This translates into CASRVSGKETQYF.